This TCR beta chain was found in a study of blood T cell repertoires in COVID-19. Only in-frame clones appear in the TCRdb table, and some are missing; sequencing was by immunoSEQ multiplex PCR. The repertoire consists of roughly 190,000 clones, with roughly 86% occurring once and the leading ten covering 20% to 25%. Germline V CDR1 and CDR2: MNHNY, SVGAGI (reference sequence). Deletions cut 4 bases from V and 1 base from J, with 13 bases between. The CDR3 has 15 residues. This clone occurred once. The chain links TRBV6-6 to TRBJ1-1, with D possibly TRBD1 on 5 matching bases. Sequencing was done on a sample of PBMCs or T cells enriched from blood (not recorded which). This TCR was recovered from a woman between 40 and 50 years old in a cohort exposed to, infected with or recovered from COVID-19 (not recorded which). The CDR3 DNA sequence: TGTGCCAGCAGTTCCCTCGACAGCTCGAACACTGAAGCTTTCTTT. Residues: CASSSLDSSNTEAFF.